The 28 T cell receptor beta chains below were found in one sample sequenced in a study of CD8 T cells in ankylosing spondylitis. Study observations and caveats: Ankylosing spondylitis blood seemed to carry a telltale TCR beta motif made of seven or eight highly homologous variants.

The antigens for these receptors are not known. From the 5' RACE reads, TCRdb called clonotypes with MiXCR, one entry per CDR3 protein. The sample lists more than 250,000 distinct CDR3 sequences, around 8% seen once, with approximately 15% in the top ten. Sequencing was done on a sample of blood, either unsorted or a sorted T cell fraction (not recorded which). These TCRs come from a male donor with ankylosing spondylitis.

This clonotype has at least ten counts. The chain has TRBV5-1 and TRBJ2-1; 8 bases match TRBD2. CDR3 size: 15 residues. CDR1 and CDR2 (germline): SGHRS, YFSETQ. Trimming cost V 2 bases and J 9 bases; bases outside gene matches: 10. CDR3 region: CASSLLASGSGEQFF. The CDR3 nucleotides read TGCGCCAGCAGCTTACTAGCCAGCGGGAGTGGTGAGCAGTTCTTC.

This clonotype was observed a handful of times. V usage is TRBV12-3 or TRBV12-4 and J usage is TRBJ2-1, with unresolved D. The CDR3 contains 14 residues. The V end lost 7 bases, the J end lost 4 bases, and 14 bases lay between the germline ends. CDR3 bases: TGTGCCAGCACGAACAGTGTCCCTTACAATGAGCAGTTCTTC. It yields the protein CASTNSVPYNEQFF.

This clonotype was counted many times. The CDR3 spells CASSSTTGRVRHIQPQHF. CDR3 bases: TGTGCCAGCAGTTCTACGACAGGGAGGGTCAGACATATTCAGCCCCAGCATTTT. This chain uses TRBV28 with TRBJ1-5; 7 bases line up with TRBD1. From germline, CDR1 is MDHEN and CDR2 SYDVKM. V lost 4 bases to trimming and J lost 6 bases; unmatched junction nucleotides: 18. CDR3 length equals 18 residues.

This clonotype occurred many times. The chain employs TRBV5-1 and TRBJ2-1, with no clear D. Germline V CDR1 and CDR2: SGHRS, YFSETQ. There are 12 residues in the CDR3. With 4 bases removed from V and 6 bases from J, the gap between germline ends came to 8 bases. CDR3 residues: CASSNGFNEQFF. CDR3 nucleotide sequence: TGCGCCAGCAGCAATGGGTTCAATGAGCAGTTCTTC.

This clonotype was counted only a few times. The J gene is TRBJ2-7, the V gene TRBV3-1; unclear D gene. Germline values: CDR1 LGHDT, CDR2 YNNKEL (reference sequence). Trimming shortened V by 5 bases and J by 5 bases, and 19 bases separated the two germline ends. The CDR3 is 15 residues long. The CDR3 sequence is CASSSSFLGLHEQYF. In DNA, the CDR3 is TGTGCCAGCAGCTCCTCGTTTCTCGGCTTGCACGAGCAGTACTTC.

The J gene is TRBJ2-6, the V gene TRBV12-3 or TRBV12-4; D ambiguous. This CDR3 is built from 15 residues. Trimming stripped 6 bases from V and 0 bases from J, with 9 bases between. CDR3 in amino acids: CASSQVLSGANVLTF. The CDR3 nucleotides read TGTGCCAGCAGCCAGGTTCTCTCTGGGGCCAACGTCCTGACTTTC.

At least ten counts were recorded for this clonotype. The chain links TRBV28 to TRBJ2-3; 8 bases match TRBD2. The germline gives CDR1 MDHEN, CDR2 SYDVKM. The CDR3 has 17 amino acids. V lost 4 bases and J lost 5; bases outside the gene matches: 14. DNA of the CDR3: TGTGCCAGCAGTTCAGCCCGTAGCGGGACGTCCGGAGATACGCAGTATTTT. Protein: CASSSARSGTSGDTQYF.

This clonotype has more than one count but fewer than ten. V gene TRBV4-3 combines with J gene TRBJ2-7; tentatively, D is TRBD1 or TRBD2 (5 bases each). The ends were cut back, 1 base at V and 6 bases at J, with 10 bases in the middle. The V gene's germline CDR1 is LGHNA and CDR2 YSLEER. This CDR3 spans 13 amino acids. CDR3 sequence: CASSQGPGTEQYF. The CDR3 DNA sequence: TGCGCCAGCAGCCAAGGGCCGGGGACCGAGCAGTACTTC.

In its sample, this clonotype was seen a few times. This sequence joins TRBV9 and TRBJ2-1; 7 bases align to TRBD1. Looked up from germline, CDR1 is SGDLS and CDR2 is YYNGEE. There are 15 residues in the CDR3. Germline trimming cut 0 bases from V and 7 bases from J; bases unmatched to any gene: 7. CDR3 nucleotide sequence: TGTGCCAGCAGCGTAGAAACAGGGGTTGGGAATGAGCAGTTCTTC. It encodes CASSVETGVGNEQFF.

In this sample, this clonotype turned up a few times. One end of the junction does not line up with germline, which may come from a read error. The V call is TRBV7-7, the J call TRBJ2-1, with D tentatively TRBD1 (6 bases). Germline CDR1 and CDR2: SSHAT and FNYEAQ (reference sequence). The CDR3 totals 14 residues. The CDR3 is CASSPIPQGTSLFF. The CDR3 bases are TGTGCTAGCAGCCCTATCCCCCAGGGGACAAGCTTGTTCTTC.

This clonotype came up a few times. The V gene is TRBV20-1, the J gene TRBJ2-7; no definite D call. Per germline, CDR1 DFQATT and CDR2 SNEGSKA (reference sequence). The CDR3 covers 12 residues. V was pared by 5 bases and J by 3 bases, with 11 bases between. The chain's CDR3 is CSAGSVHYEQYF. CDR3 bases: TGCAGTGCTGGATCTGTACACTACGAGCAGTACTTC.

This clonotype was found many times. V usage is TRBV12-3 or TRBV12-4 and J usage is TRBJ1-6; 8 nucleotides match TRBD1. The CDR3 consists of 14 residues. V lost 3 bases to trimming and J lost 8 bases; unmatched junction nucleotides: 3. CDR3 sequence: CASSFGQGYSPLHF. CDR3 bases: TGTGCCAGCAGTTTCGGACAGGGCTATTCACCCCTCCACTTT.

This clonotype was recorded many times. The gene calls are TRBV29-1 and TRBJ2-7, with 9 bases fitting TRBD1. Germline V lookup: CDR1 SQVTM, CDR2 ANQGSEA. The junction had 8 bases not matched to a gene; V was cut back by 2 bases and J by 6 bases. The CDR3 is 14 residues long. CDR3 DNA: TGCAGCGTTGAAATCGGACAGGGGCTGGGCGAGCAGTACTTC. It specifies CSVEIGQGLGEQYF.

The V and J genes are TRBV6-6 and TRBJ1-1; no definite D call. There are 13 residues in the CDR3. CDR1 is MNHNY and CDR2 is SVGAGI in the germline V gene (reference sequence). The V end was cut by 3 bases, the J end by 10 bases, with 15 bases between. For the CDR3, the DNA is TGTGCCAGCAGTTATGAGGGTACGACTATAGCTTTCTTT. As protein: CASSYEGTTIAFF.

This clonotype has at least ten counts. The chain recombines TRBV12-3 or TRBV12-4 with TRBJ2-1; 10 bases are a match to TRBD2. With V trimmed by 10 bases and J by 4 bases, 7 bases remained unmatched. This CDR3 has 14 residues. The CDR3 loop is CATQREGPYNEQFF. In DNA form, the CDR3 reads TGTGCCACCCAGCGGGAGGGGCCGTACAATGAGCAGTTCTTC.

This clonotype was recorded at least ten times. V gene TRBV2 combines with J gene TRBJ2-6; 9 positions match TRBD1. Germline V CDR1 and CDR2: SNHLY, FYNNEI. There are 16 residues in the CDR3. The V and J ends lost 6 bases and 0 bases, in that order; junction bases with no gene match: 3. The CDR3 reads CASSETGGSGANVLTF. CDR3 bases: TGTGCCAGCAGCGAGACAGGGGGCTCTGGGGCCAACGTCCTGACTTTC.

This clonotype was seen just once. The chain couples TRBV18 to TRBJ2-5, with D unresolved. V lost 3 bases, J lost 10 bases, and 21 bases lay in between. Germline CDR1 reads KGHSH; CDR2 reads LQKENI. This CDR3 is built from 15 residues. Written as DNA, the CDR3 is TGTGCCAGCTCACCTGAGTTGCCTATCGACGGTGTCCAGTACTTC. This gives the protein CASSPELPIDGVQYF.

This clonotype was seen a handful of times. Here the CDR3 reads CASSRGDLGNTIYF. The CDR3 DNA reads TGTGCCAGCAGCAGAGGGGATCTTGGAAACACCATATATTTT. The genes are TRBV7-2 and TRBJ1-3; tentative D call: TRBD1 (5 bases). The CDR3 loop spans 14 amino acids. V gave up 5 bases and J gave up 3 bases, with 11 bases separating them. Germline V lookup: CDR1 SGHTA, CDR2 FQGNSA.

This clonotype has more than one count but fewer than ten. The J gene is TRBJ2-1, the V gene TRBV20-1; 9 bases agree with TRBD1. Looked up from germline, CDR1 is DFQATT and CDR2 is SNEGSKA (reference sequence). The length of the CDR3 is 15 residues. V gave up 6 bases and J gave up 6 bases; unmatched junction bases: 12. The CDR3 DNA follows: TGCAGTGCAACCTACAGGGACAGGGCGATCAATGAGCAGTTCTTC. Protein: CSATYRDRAINEQFF.

This clonotype was seen a few times. The V call is TRBV3-1, the J call TRBJ1-1, with D unresolved. This CDR3 region has 14 residues. V was clipped by 0 bases and J by 8 bases, with 13 bases between them. Germline V lookup: CDR1 LGHDT, CDR2 YNNKEL (reference sequence). The CDR3 sequence: CASSQDTRPREAFF. Here the CDR3 DNA reads TGTGCCAGCAGCCAAGATACCAGGCCACGAGAAGCTTTCTTT.

Only a few counts were recorded for this clonotype. The rearrangement joins TRBV4-1 to TRBJ2-7; 7 bases line up with TRBD2. The CDR3 is made up of 14 amino acids. V shed 2 bases, J shed 8 bases, and the junction held 9 bases outside the gene matches. Germline V lookup: CDR1 MGHRA, CDR2 YSYEKL. The CDR3 DNA follows: TGCGCCAGCAGCCAACCGGGACTACTCGTGCAGCAGTACTTC. Protein: CASSQPGLLVQQYF.

This clonotype turned up a few times. The J gene is TRBJ2-3, the V gene TRBV6-5; possibly TRBD1 or TRBD2 for D (5 bases each). V lost 4 bases to trimming and J lost 0 bases, with 11 bases between them. Germline assignment: CDR1 MNHEY and CDR2 SVGAGI. This CDR3 region has 15 residues. CDR3 nucleotides: TGTGCCAGCAGTTGGGACCAGAACAGCACAGATACGCAGTATTTT. It encodes CASSWDQNSTDTQYF.

The chain uses TRBV28 and TRBJ2-1, with D possibly matching TRBD2 (5 bases). The CDR3 contains 15 residues. Germline V gives CDR1 MDHEN, CDR2 SYDVKM. V lost 5 bases, J lost 4 bases, and 15 bases lay in between. The CDR3 DNA sequence: TGTGCCAGCAGTCCCCCCGAGCGGAGATACAATGAGCAGTTCTTC. This gives the protein CASSPPERRYNEQFF.

This clonotype was found many times. CDR3 nucleotides: TGTGCCAGCAGTTCCCCGGACAGGGATCGTCGCGAGCAGTACTTC. Encoded protein: CASSSPDRDRREQYF. The gene calls are TRBV28 and TRBJ2-7; 8 bases are a match to TRBD1. Germline assignment: CDR1 MDHEN and CDR2 SYDVKM. The CDR3 extends over 15 amino acids. With V trimmed by 4 bases and J by 6 bases, 11 bases remained unmatched.

In its sample, this clonotype was seen a few times. This chain links TRBV6-2 or TRBV6-3 with TRBJ2-1; possible D gene TRBD1, 6 bases. This CDR3 is built from 16 residues. CDR1 and CDR2 from the germline V gene are MNHEY and SVGEGT. Trimming shortened V by 5 bases and J by 3 bases, and 17 bases separated the two germline ends. In DNA, the CDR3 is TGTGCCAGCAGTCCCCCTCCCGGACAGATCTACAATGAGCAGTTCTTC. Protein: CASSPPPGQIYNEQFF.

This clonotype was counted only a few times. The chain carries TRBV5-1 and TRBJ1-4, with 10 bases aligning to TRBD1. Germline lookup yields CDR1 SGHRS and CDR2 YFSETQ. This CDR3 comprises 14 residues. Trimming cost V 0 bases and J 7 bases; bases outside gene matches: 0. The CDR3, as DNA: TGCGCCAGCAGCTTGGGGGACAGGGGTGAAAAACTGTTTTTT. Residues: CASSLGDRGEKLFF.

This chain joins TRBV29-1 and TRBJ2-2; D is ambiguous. Trimming took off 4 bases at V and 1 base at J, with 13 bases between the two ends. The CDR3 spans 15 residues. Germline lookup yields CDR1 SQVTM and CDR2 ANQGSEA. CDR3 region: CSVVGTPLNTGELFF. The CDR3 DNA is TGCAGCGTTGTAGGCACTCCGTTGAACACCGGGGAGCTGTTTTTT.

In its sample, this clonotype was seen a few times. The chain has TRBV7-2 and TRBJ1-4; no clear D. There are 14 residues in the CDR3. Trimming left V 2 bases short and J 2 bases short, with 6 bases between. In germline, CDR1 is SGHTA, CDR2 FQGNSA. The CDR3 nucleotides are TGTGCCAGCAGCTTACTGGGGACTAATGAAAAACTGTTTTTT. This translates into CASSLLGTNEKLFF.